One and the same sample provided the 8 T cell receptor beta chains below, sequenced in a study of cytomegalovirus exposure and HLA in healthy donors. PCR used 60 Vbeta primers and 13 Jbeta primers. The repertoire was sequenced with immunoSEQ multiplex PCR; TCRdb's copy has only in-frame clones and lacks some. This table holds 100,000 to 150,000 clones, 80% found once. The sample consisted of PBMCs. Every receptor here comes from a man in his thirties or forties in good health and CMV-seronegative.

The chain couples TRBV7-2 to TRBJ1-2, with 8 bases aligning to TRBD1. Trimming cost V 3 bases and J 4 bases; bases outside gene matches: 4. Germline V CDR1 and CDR2: SGHTA, FQGNSA. CDR3 size: 14 residues. CDR3 protein: CASSLQGAGYGYTF. Here the CDR3 DNA reads TGTGCCAGCAGCTTGCAGGGGGCGGGCTATGGCTACACCTTC.

V is TRBV7-2 and J is TRBJ2-1; D call uncertain. The germline gives CDR1 SGHTA, CDR2 FQGNSA. The V gene lost 2 bases and the J gene lost 9 bases, with 8 bases spanning the gap. CDR3 length equals 12 residues. CDR3 residues: CASSLYPGEQFF. The CDR3 DNA reads as TGTGCCAGCAGCTTATATCCCGGTGAGCAGTTCTTC.

This chain connects TRBV28 to TRBJ2-7, with D perhaps TRBD1 (7 bases). CDR1 and CDR2 (germline): MDHEN, SYDVKM. This CDR3 spans 18 amino acids. V dropped 1 base and J dropped 3 bases, with 22 bases sitting between them. The DNA of the CDR3 is TGTGCCAGCAGTTTATCAGGGGCGGGAACAGGGGTGGACTACGAGCAGTACTTC. It specifies CASSLSGAGTGVDYEQYF. The full variable domain, in which reference TRBV28 and TRBJ2-7 provide the parts outside the CDR3, is DVKVTQSSRYLVKRTGEKVFLECVQDMDHENMFWYRQDPGLGLRLIYFSYDVKMKEKGDIPEGYSVSREKKERFSLILESASTNQTSMYLCASSLSGAGTGVDYEQYFGPGTRLTVT.

The chain is built from TRBV2 and TRBJ2-7; 10 bases fit TRBD1. CDR3 size: 15 residues. Germline assignment: CDR1 SNHLY and CDR2 FYNNEI. J was trimmed by 2 bases and V by 8 bases; bases with no gene match: 9. The CDR3 loop reads CASARQGARTYEQYF. DNA of the CDR3: TGTGCCAGCGCCCGACAGGGGGCGCGGACCTACGAGCAGTACTTC. The full variable domain, in which reference TRBV2 and TRBJ2-7 provide the parts outside the CDR3, is EPEVTQTPSHQVTQMGQEVILRCVPISNHLYFYWYRQILGQKVEFLVSFYNNEISEKSEIFDDQFSVERPDGSNFTLKIRSTKLEDSAMYFCASARQGARTYEQYFGPGTRLTVT.

This chain joins TRBV10-3 and TRBJ1-4, with a weak D call TRBD1 (6 bases). CDR1 is ENHRY, CDR2 SYGVKD, per germline. The CDR3 runs to 15 residues. The ends were cut back, 3 bases at V and 10 bases at J, with 18 bases in the middle. This chain's CDR3 is CAISDGDTYSGKLFF. Written as DNA, the CDR3 is TGTGCCATCAGTGACGGGGACACCTACTCGGGAAAACTGTTTTTT.

This chain links TRBV27 with TRBJ1-2, with D unresolved. V gave up 3 bases and J gave up 0 bases, with 8 bases separating them. Looked up from germline, CDR1 is MNHEY and CDR2 is SMNVEV (reference sequence). The CDR3 covers 14 residues. This CDR3 reads CASSFFPANYGYTF. The CDR3 nucleotides are TGTGCCAGCAGTTTTTTTCCAGCTAACTATGGCTACACCTTC.

The rearrangement uses TRBV7-9 and TRBJ2-1; possible D gene TRBD2, 6 bases. Trimming took 1 base from V and 7 from J, leaving 11 bases between them. This CDR3 has 14 amino acids. Germline V gene data show CDR1 as SEHNR and CDR2 as FQNEAQ (reference sequence). Here the CDR3 reads CASSLGGLGNEQFF. The CDR3 bases are TGTGCCAGCAGCTTAGGGGGACTGGGTAATGAGCAGTTCTTC.

V and J are TRBV7-6 and TRBJ2-2; TRBD2 matches 10 bases. With V trimmed by 6 bases and J by 6 bases, 16 bases remained unmatched. CDR1 SGHVS and CDR2 FNYEAQ come from the germline V gene. The CDR3 is 18 residues long. This chain's CDR3 is CASSRISGRAWGAGELFF. The CDR3 DNA sequence: TGTGCCAGCAGTCGGATCAGCGGGAGGGCCTGGGGGGCCGGGGAGCTGTTTTTT. The complete variable domain, with remaining parts taken from reference TRBV7-6 and TRBJ2-2, reads GAGVSQSPRYKVTKRGQDVALRCDPISGHVSLYWYRQALGQGPEFLTYFNYEAQQDKSGLPNDRFSAERPEGSISTLTIQRTEQRDSAMYRCASSRISGRAWGAGELFFGEGSRLTVL.